This T cell receptor beta chain was sequenced in a study of glioma-infiltrating T cells after dendritic cell vaccination. Study-level information: At biweekly intervals, patients got three intradermal dendritic cell vaccine injections.

Profiling relied on immunoSEQ multiplex PCR, and the TCRdb table lists in-frame clones only, not all of them. The sample contains fewer than 70,000 clones, around 85% of which appear only once. Germline V CDR1 and CDR2: LNHDA, SQIVND (reference sequence). The junction had 7 bases not matched to a gene; V was cut back by 9 bases and J by 3 bases. The CDR3 is 13 residues long. This sample's time point: after dendritic cell vaccination, including at tumor progression/relapse. This chain links TRBV19 with TRBJ2-7; 8 positions match TRBD1. The sequences come from blood, collected after dendritic cell vaccination. The sequence was collected from a human donor with glioblastoma. This CDR3 reads CASGTGAGYEQYF. CDR3 in DNA: TGTGCCAGCGGGACAGGCGCTGGCTACGAGCAGTACTTC.